This T cell receptor beta chain appears in the sequencing data of a study of T cell responses to AZD1222 COVID-19 vaccine (dated by TCRdb to the early 2020s). Some background on the complete study: Because spike-specific TCR depth and breadth did not differ between the two schedules, AZD1222 recipients who got a second dose at roughly 4 weeks were pooled with those who got a second dose at roughly 12 weeks. Trial participants were enrolled by age into subgroups of 18-55, 56-69 and 70-plus years, and around 150, 28 and 57 TCR-sequenced participants, respectively, were included in these subgroups. TCR sequencing was performed for about 250 trial participants, of whom about 200 were given two doses of AZD1222 and some 26 were given two doses of MenACWY control vaccine. Results the study describes overall, beyond this receptor: No day 14 peak-response samples were available, so repertoires were characterized only after the peak T cell response. A significant rise in spike-specific TCR breadth and depth was observed after two AZD1222 doses relative to day 0 and relative to MenACWY recipients. Conclusions about previously exposed vaccinees are limited, since just 5 to 7 AZD1222 recipients were seropositive for SARS-CoV-2 at baseline. Nearly half of unique spike-specific TCRs reportedly recognized epitopes outside regions mutated in the B.1.351 and B.1.1.7 variants. Participants were mostly white British and included more females than males, and it was suggested by the authors that clonal diversity may have been underestimated. The 56-69-year group was small, and its depth increase did not reach significance, likely because of low power. CD4 TCRs associated with the vaccine covered the entire spike protein, and the dominant responses were in regions 160-218 and 743-854.

In the paper's terms, the time point label means: baseline before first vaccination. Samples from vaccinated people were obtained from the UK trials COV001 and COV002, which included a single-blind randomized controlled phase 2/3 trial of AZD1222 (ChAdOx1 nCoV-19) in healthy adults. For TCRbeta chain sequencing, PBMC samples from trial participants were taken at day 0 and at day 28 after the second dose. V is cut by 3 bases and J by 5 bases, and the space between the germline ends is 17 bases. The CDR3 spans 15 residues, from the cysteine through the phenylalanine. Of all the DNA, just the CDR3 is kept, 45 bases in frame from base 1. As encoded in the germline V gene (reference sequence), CDR1 is SGHNT while CDR2 is YYREEE. Turning to this clone: The antigen it recognizes is unknown. No much larger clone is present one base from it, and per-base qualities are unavailable.

The CDR3 regions of human TCRbeta chains were subjected to immunosequencing. The study's own analysis went as follows. TCRs in the repertoires were compared against a reference library of SARS-CoV-2-specific TCRs that had been generated with the MIRA antigen-specificity platform. Breadth was defined as the fraction of unique TCRs that were SARS-CoV-2-associated. Depth was defined as the fraction of total T cells that were SARS-CoV-2-associated. Using the MIRA data, each spike-specific TCR was assigned both to the spike region to which the TCR was reactive and to a CD4 or CD8 class. Log10-transformed breadth and depth values were compared by one-way ANOVA with Sidak's multiple comparisons tests. TCRdb provides this immuneACCESS table in a form limited to in-frame rearrangements. Some clones are lacking; in checked studies, under half of them reflect an unresolved V gene, and why the rest are absent is not known. V and J calls and clone size are given by that table; D and trimming were obtained from the DNA. This sample holds some 110,000 clones; roughly 90% were observed only once. The ten largest make up 7.5% of the sample.

The source was peripheral blood, collected on day 0 of AZD1222 vaccination. This receptor was identified in an adult in good health. The chain was built from TRBV5-4 and TRBJ2-5, with a tentative D gene TRBD2 over 6 matching bases. In nucleotides, the sequence is TGTGCCAGCAGCTCCCCCTCTGGCAGCGGGGAGACCCAGTACTTC. Its protein product is CASSSPSGSGETQYF.